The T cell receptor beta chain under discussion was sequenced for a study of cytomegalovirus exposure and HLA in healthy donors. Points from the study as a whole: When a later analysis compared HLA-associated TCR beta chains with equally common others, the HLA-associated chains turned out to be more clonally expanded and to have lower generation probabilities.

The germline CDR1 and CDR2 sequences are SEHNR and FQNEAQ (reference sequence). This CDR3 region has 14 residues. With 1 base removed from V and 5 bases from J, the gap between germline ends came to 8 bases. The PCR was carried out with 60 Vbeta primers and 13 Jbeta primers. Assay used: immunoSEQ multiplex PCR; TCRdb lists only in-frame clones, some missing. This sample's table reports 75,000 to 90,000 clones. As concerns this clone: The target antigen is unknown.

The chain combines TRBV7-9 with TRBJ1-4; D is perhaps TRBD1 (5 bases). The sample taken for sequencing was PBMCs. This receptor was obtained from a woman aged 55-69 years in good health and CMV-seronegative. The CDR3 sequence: CASSLGAGNEKLFF. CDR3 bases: TGTGCCAGCAGCTTAGGGGCAGGGAATGAAAAACTGTTTTTT.